These 19 T cell receptor beta chains share one sample of origin, sequenced in a study of cytomegalovirus exposure and HLA in healthy donors. PCR employed 60 Vbeta and 13 Jbeta primers. Measured with immunoSEQ multiplex PCR; TCRdb has only the in-frame clones, and not every one. The repertoire holds some 140,000 clones, with 70% to 85% as singletons. Sequenced: PBMCs. The receptors were sampled from a middle-aged man in good health and CMV-seropositive.

This clone has more than one count but fewer than ten. The CDR3 bases are TGTGCCAGCAGCTTCTACGACGAGCAGTACTTC. Protein: CASSFYDEQYF. The chain combines TRBV7-2 with TRBJ2-7; D not resolved. Germline V gene data show CDR1 as SGHTA and CDR2 as FQGNSA. The CDR3 runs to 11 residues. V lost 3 bases and J 5 bases, leaving 5 bases between the germline ends.

The DNA of the CDR3 is TGTGCCAGCAGTTTCCTTTCTTCCTACGAGCAGTACTTC. It yields the protein CASSFLSSYEQYF. The V gene is TRBV27, the J gene TRBJ2-5; D uncertain. With the DNA end fitting TRBJ2-7 better, the J assignment may be wrong. The CDR3 has 13 amino acids. Germline CDR1 reads MNHEY; CDR2 reads SMNVEV (reference sequence).

V is TRBV5-1 and J is TRBJ2-7; 9 bases match TRBD1. The trim removed 4 bases at V and 3 bases at J, leaving 8 bases unmatched. The CDR3 totals 15 residues. Germline V gene lookup returns CDR1 SGHRS and CDR2 YFSETQ. The CDR3 here is CASSEPGTGHYEQYF. CDR3 sequence (DNA): TGCGCCAGCAGCGAGCCCGGGACAGGGCACTACGAGCAGTACTTC.

Only a few counts were recorded for this clone. This chain uses TRBV19 with TRBJ2-7; TRBD1 matches 7 bases. The CDR3 loop spans 13 amino acids. V trimming: 8 bases; J trimming: 2 bases; junction bases outside the gene matches: 6. Germline CDR1 LNHDA, CDR2 SQIVND (reference sequence). CDR3 DNA sequence: TGTGCCAGTGCTGGGACAGCCGCCTACGAGCAGTACTTC. Translated: CASAGTAAYEQYF.

This clone has more than one count but fewer than ten. The chain is built from TRBV6-6 and TRBJ2-3; maybe TRBD1 (6 bases). V gave up 0 bases and J gave up 4 bases, with 14 bases separating them. The CDR3 is made up of 16 amino acids. The germline gives CDR1 MNHNY, CDR2 SVGAGI (reference sequence). The CDR3 DNA reads TGTGCCAGCAGTTACTCAGGGTCCCAGGGGCCAGATACGCAGTATTTT. As protein: CASSYSGSQGPDTQYF.

J is TRBJ2-5 and V is TRBV5-5; no reliable D call. V was shortened by 1 base and J by 4 bases, with 2 bases between the two germline ends. The CDR3 is 11 residues long. Germline assignment: CDR1 SGHKS and CDR2 YYEKEE (reference sequence). The CDR3 DNA follows: TGTGCCAGCAGCTTGCGAGAGACCCAGTACTTC. Encoded protein: CASSLRETQYF.

This chain links TRBV11-2 with TRBJ2-7, with 9 nucleotides matching TRBD2. This CDR3 has 15 residues. The germline gives CDR1 SGHAT, CDR2 FQNNGV. The V segment lost 1 base and the J segment 5 bases; nucleotides outside the gene matches: 6. The CDR3 loop is CASSLVSGGLDEQYF. CDR3 DNA: TGTGCCAGCAGCTTAGTTAGCGGGGGACTCGACGAGCAGTACTTC.

This chain uses TRBV28 with TRBJ2-7; TRBD2 aligns across 8 bases. The CDR3 length is 15 residues. CDR1 MDHEN and CDR2 SYDVKM come from the germline V gene. The V segment lost 6 bases and the J segment 6 bases; nucleotides outside the gene matches: 13. The CDR3 nucleotides are TGTGCCAGCAGCACCCAACAAGCGGGAGTGTGCGAGCAGTACTTC. This encodes CASSTQQAGVCEQYF.

This chain uses TRBV7-7 with TRBJ1-3; tentatively, D is TRBD1 (6 bases). Per the germline V gene, CDR1 is SSHAT and CDR2 is FNYEAQ (reference sequence). This CDR3 has 15 amino acids. V was trimmed by 3 bases and J by 4 bases, leaving 13 bases between them. CDR3 in DNA: TGTGCCAGCAGCTTCGGCCAGGGGAGCGGAAACACCATATATTTT. Translation gives CASSFGQGSGNTIYF.

The genes are TRBV4-1 and TRBJ2-7; 10 bases fit TRBD1. V lost 1 base and J lost 3; bases outside the gene matches: 6. Per the germline V gene, CDR1 is MGHRA and CDR2 is YSYEKL. The CDR3 length is 16 residues. The CDR3 spells CASSQGAGQGVYEQYF. The CDR3 DNA sequence: TGCGCCAGCAGCCAAGGCGCCGGACAGGGGGTCTACGAGCAGTACTTC.

The chain is built from TRBV2 and TRBJ1-6; D is perhaps TRBD1 (5 bases). The ends were cut back, 2 bases at V and 9 bases at J, with 14 bases in the middle. CDR1 and CDR2 from the germline V gene are SNHLY and FYNNEI. CDR3 length: 15 residues. CDR3 coding DNA: TGTGCCAGCAGTGAACTTCGGGGGATGGCTTCACCCCTCCACTTT. Its protein is CASSELRGMASPLHF.

This clone was counted once. This chain connects TRBV4-2 to TRBJ1-4; 9 bases align to TRBD1. This CDR3 spans 16 amino acids. Germline lookup yields CDR1 LGHNA and CDR2 YNFKEQ. J lost 8 bases, V lost 0 bases, and 7 bases had no gene match. CDR3 sequence (DNA): TGTGCCAGCAGCCAAGATCCGGGACAGGGATCCGAAAAACTGTTTTTT. This sequence encodes CASSQDPGQGSEKLFF.

The rearrangement links TRBV7-9 to TRBJ1-5; perhaps TRBD1 as D (5 bases). Trimming shortened V by 1 base and J by 5 bases, and 18 bases separated the two germline ends. This CDR3 is 17 amino acids long. CDR1 and CDR2 (germline): SEHNR, FQNEAQ (reference sequence). The CDR3 region has the DNA TGTGCCAGCAGCTTAGGAATCGGCAGGGCGACGGATCAGCCCCAGCATTTT. Amino acids: CASSLGIGRATDQPQHF.

This clone was seen more than once but under ten times. The chain combines TRBV4-1 with TRBJ2-1; D may be TRBD1 (5 bases). V was trimmed by 0 bases and J by 5 bases, leaving 8 bases between them. Germline CDR1 MGHRA, CDR2 YSYEKL. The CDR3 contains 14 residues. The CDR3 coding sequence is TGCGCCAGCAGCCAAGATCCAGGGAACAATGAGCAGTTCTTC. Amino acid sequence: CASSQDPGNNEQFF.

This clone has just a few counts. The chain links TRBV19 to TRBJ1-1; D not resolved. CDR1 and CDR2 (germline): LNHDA, SQIVND (reference sequence). V was pared by 6 bases and J by 11 bases, with 10 bases between. The CDR3 runs 10 residues. CDR3 DNA sequence: TGTGCCAGTAGACGCGCTCCGGCTTTCTTT. Protein sequence: CASRRAPAFF.

The CDR3 protein is CASRPQGAHTEAFF. The CDR3 region has the DNA TGTGCCAGTAGGCCACAGGGGGCGCACACTGAAGCTTTCTTT. V usage is TRBV19 and J usage is TRBJ1-1; 9 nucleotides agree with TRBD1. The V segment lost 6 bases and the J segment 3 bases; nucleotides outside the gene matches: 5. CDR3 length equals 14 residues. Germline CDR1 is LNHDA and CDR2 is SQIVND (reference sequence).

With respect to this clone: Mismatch with germline at one junction end may stem from a read error. This rearrangement joins TRBV7-7 to TRBJ2-1; 13 nucleotides align to TRBD2. Looked up from germline, CDR1 is SSHAT and CDR2 is FNYEAQ (reference sequence). The CDR3 totals 15 residues. This chain's CDR3 is CASSSGTSGTYEQFF. The CDR3, as DNA: TGTGCTAGCAGCTCCGGGACTAGCGGGACCTATGAGCAGTTCTTC.

This clone was seen a handful of times. This chain links TRBV11-2 with TRBJ2-7; 8 bases are shared with TRBD2. The germline V gene has CDR1 SGHAT and CDR2 FQNNGV. The ends lost 5 bases at V and 4 bases at J; junction bases unmatched: 7. The CDR3 consists of 14 residues. The CDR3 spells CASSQSGSLYEQYF. CDR3 bases: TGTGCCAGCAGCCAGAGCGGGAGTTTGTACGAGCAGTACTTC.

The chain has TRBV2 and TRBJ1-6, with D hard to call. CDR3 length equals 12 residues. In germline, CDR1 is SNHLY, CDR2 FYNNEI. V was cut by 4 bases and J by 10 bases, with 8 bases left in between. In DNA form, the CDR3 reads TGTGCCAGCAGTGGGACTTACTCACCCCTCCACTTT. It codes for CASSGTYSPLHF.